This entry is about one T cell receptor (beta chain). These data belong to a study of blood T cell repertoires in COVID-19. Clones were sequenced by immunoSEQ multiplex PCR, and TCRdb holds only the in-frame ones, with some missing. The profile shows 250,000 to 350,000 clones, around nine tenths of them singletons. The receptor's source is a woman in her twenties or thirties with COVID-19, enrolled during active disease. Sequenced input: peripheral blood.

CDR3 amino acids: CASSFPPARGFYYTF. The DNA of the CDR3 is TGTGCCAGCAGTTTCCCCCCGGCCAGGGGGTTTTACTACACCTTC. J is TRBJ1-2 and V is TRBV28; 7 bases fit TRBD1. CDR1 MDHEN and CDR2 SYDVKM come from the germline V gene. The CDR3 has 15 amino acids. V lost 3 bases, J lost 10 bases, and 14 bases stayed unmatched.